Listed here are 22 T cell receptor beta chains from one sample, sequenced in a study of vaccination and CD4 T cells after COVID-19. The Oncomine TCR Beta short-read assay generated sequence data from the DNA of cultured CD4+ T cells. Using its own MiXCR run on the PCR reads, TCRdb lists one record per CDR3 protein. The table includes tens of thousands of distinct CDR3 sequences, about 35% detected once. Indicated time point: late sampling 161 to 241 days after vaccination in three convalescent patients. Treatment of the sample: roughly ten-day PBMC culture with coronavirus spike peptide pools or control peptides (ViraFEST assay). These receptors are not linked to any known antigen. Sequencing used CD4+ T cells from blood, cultured in vitro, obtained about 7 months after SARS-CoV-2 vaccination. Receptors originate from a human donor who had recovered from COVID-19.

CDR3 sequence (DNA): TGTGCCAGCAGCATGGGTATACAACTTAGGGGGGCTTTCTTT. Translated, it gives CASSMGIQLRGAFF. The J gene is TRBJ1-1, the V gene TRBV21-1; the table's D call TRBD1 went unverified against the DNA. TRBV21-1 is a known pseudogene. The CDR3 is 14 amino acids.

This clonotype was recorded a few times. V and J are TRBV15 and TRBJ2-7; perhaps TRBD2 as D (6 bases). V was cut by 3 bases and J by 0 bases, with 15 bases left in between. The CDR3 spans 16 residues. The germline CDR1 and CDR2 sequences are LNHNV and YYDKDF (reference sequence). CDR3 region: CATSSFGLKSSYEQYF. The CDR3 DNA reads TGTGCCACCAGCAGTTTCGGACTAAAGAGCTCCTACGAGCAGTACTTC.

V usage is TRBV28 and J usage is TRBJ2-1; TRBD2 matches 9 bases. CDR1 and CDR2 (germline): MDHEN, SYDVKM. CDR3 size: 16 residues. V dropped 7 bases and J dropped 6; count of bases not matched to a gene: 13. The chain's CDR3 is CASTPRRGSGGNEQFF. CDR3 DNA sequence: TGTGCCAGCACCCCGCGTCGGGGTAGCGGGGGCAATGAGCAGTTCTTC.

The V and J genes are TRBV15 and TRBJ2-3, with D perhaps TRBD1 (5 bases). This CDR3 spans 16 amino acids. From germline, CDR1 is LNHNV and CDR2 YYDKDF (reference sequence). V lost 0 bases and J lost 4, with 14 bases in between. The DNA for the CDR3 is TGTGCCACCAGCAGAGATCTGGGCAGGGCGCCAGATACGCAGTATTTT. This translates into CATSRDLGRAPDTQYF.

The rearrangement links TRBV28 to TRBJ2-3, with TRBD2 matching over 8 bases. Germline loops: CDR1 MDHEN, CDR2 SYDVKM. The CDR3 spans 16 residues. V shed 6 bases, J shed 0 bases, and the junction held 8 bases outside the gene matches. This chain's CDR3 is CASSRGTRTSTDTQYF. DNA for the CDR3: TGTGCCAGCAGCCGAGGGACTAGAACCAGCACAGATACGCAGTATTTT. The full variable domain, rest sourced from reference TRBV28 and TRBJ2-3, is DVKVTQSSRYLVKRTGEKVFLECVQDMDHENMFWYRQDPGLGLRLIYFSYDVKMKEKGDIPEGYSVSREKKERFSLILESASTNQTSMYLCASSRGTRTSTDTQYFGPGTRLTVL.

This chain links TRBV7-8 with TRBJ1-1; D possibly corresponds to TRBD1 (5 bases). This CDR3 has 21 residues. V lost 5 bases, J lost 5 bases, and 36 bases lay in between. Germline V CDR1 and CDR2: SGHVS, FQNEAQ. The CDR3 bases are TGTGCCAGCAGCCAACGGCGGGGACGCCTACCATCCTGGGGTCTTAGGACTGAAGCTTTCTTT. It codes for CASSQRRGRLPSWGLRTEAFF.

The chain combines TRBV24-1 with TRBJ2-5; 7 bases map to TRBD1. V lost 3 bases and J lost 0; bases outside the gene matches: 12. The germline V gene has CDR1 KGHDR and CDR2 SFDVKD. The CDR3 spans 18 residues. As DNA, the CDR3 is TGTGCCACCAGTGATCCTGGCGTGACAGGGAGCTACCAAGAGACCCAGTACTTC. This codes for CATSDPGVTGSYQETQYF.

The V gene is TRBV20-1, the J gene TRBJ2-1; D gene ambiguous. This CDR3 region has 15 residues. Per the germline V gene, CDR1 is DFQATT and CDR2 is SNEGSKA (reference sequence). Trimming took 1 base from V and 0 from J, leaving 10 bases between them. The CDR3 spells CSARAPVGSYNEQFF. The DNA for the CDR3 is TGCAGTGCTAGAGCACCCGTGGGCTCCTACAATGAGCAGTTCTTC.

This clonotype was counted between two and nine times. The gene calls are TRBV6-4 and TRBJ1-1; a weak D match, TRBD1 (5 bases). Trimming removed 6 bases from V and 2 bases from J, with 10 bases in between. CDR3 length: 13 amino acids. Looked up from germline, CDR1 is MRHNA and CDR2 is SNTAGT. In DNA form, the CDR3 reads TGTGCCAGCAGACTGCAGGGAAACACTGAAGCTTTCTTT. Its translation: CASRLQGNTEAFF.

The table lists this clonotype with a few counts. The CDR3 spells CASSYPKQGAYGYTF. CDR3 nucleotides: TGTGCCAGCAGTTACCCCAAACAGGGGGCCTATGGCTACACCTTC. The rearrangement joins TRBV6-5 to TRBJ1-2, with 9 nucleotides matching TRBD1. After removal of 2 bases from V and 4 bases from J, the junction contained 5 bases not matched to a gene. The CDR3 has 15 amino acids. The germline CDR1 and CDR2 sequences are MNHEY and SVGAGI.

In regard to this clonotype: A junction end diverges from the germline sequence, so it may reflect a read error. The rearrangement links TRBV10-3 to TRBJ2-1; TRBD2 matches 7 bases. This CDR3 has 16 residues. The germline gives CDR1 ENHRY, CDR2 SYGVKD. The CDR3 spells CASSPGGAGEKDEQFF. In DNA, the CDR3 is TGTGCCAGCAGTCCTGGAGGGGCGGGAGAGAAGGATGAGCAGTTCTTC.

This clonotype has a handful of counts. The chain has TRBV5-4 and TRBJ2-5; 13 bases are shared with TRBD2. The V and J ends lost 4 bases and 7 bases, in that order; junction bases with no gene match: 4. The CDR3 has 14 amino acids. Per the germline V gene, CDR1 is SGHNT and CDR2 is YYREEE (reference sequence). The CDR3 nucleotides read TGTGCCAGCAGCCAAAGGACTAGCGGGGGGACCCAGTACTTC. Its protein product is CASSQRTSGGTQYF.

This clonotype appeared a few times. The gene calls are TRBV20-1 and TRBJ1-2; perhaps TRBD1 as D (6 bases). CDR1 and CDR2 from the germline V gene are DFQATT and SNEGSKA (reference sequence). The CDR3 totals 16 residues. V was trimmed by 5 bases and J by 1 base, leaving 20 bases between them. DNA of the CDR3: TGCAGTGCTCTCCCTTTGGGGGCCTCTCTTAACTATGGCTACACCTTC. It specifies CSALPLGASLNYGYTF.

This clonotype was found once. The chain recombines TRBV20-1 with TRBJ2-1; the match to TRBD2 covers 8 bases. Germline V CDR1 and CDR2: DFQATT, SNEGSKA (reference sequence). This CDR3 is built from 16 residues. The J segment lost 8 bases and the V segment lost 0 bases, leaving 12 bases of the junction unmatched. CDR3 in DNA: TGCAGTGCTAGAGATGAGTCCGGGAGGGCAACATATGAGCAGTTCTTC. Residues: CSARDESGRATYEQFF.

This sequence joins TRBV15 and TRBJ1-2, with TRBD1 matching over 9 bases. CDR1 is LNHNV and CDR2 is YYDKDF in the germline V gene (reference sequence). Trimming took 4 bases from V and 3 from J; bases not matched to a gene: 3. The CDR3 is 14 residues long. The CDR3 DNA follows: TGTGCCACCAGCACAGGACAGGGGCACTATGGCTACACCTTC. Amino acids: CATSTGQGHYGYTF.

This clonotype was observed a few times. The rearrangement uses TRBV28 and TRBJ1-1; 12 bases align to TRBD1. V gave up 5 bases and J gave up 5 bases; unmatched junction bases: 9. Germline assignment: CDR1 MDHEN and CDR2 SYDVKM. CDR3 length equals 16 residues. CDR3 nucleotide sequence: TGTGCCAGCAGTGGCCCGGGACAGGGGGCTCGAACTGAAGCTTTCTTT. This gives the protein CASSGPGQGARTEAFF.

J is TRBJ2-5 and V is TRBV24-1; D is tentatively TRBD1 or TRBD2 (6 bases each). CDR3 size: 17 residues. With 4 bases removed from V and 5 bases from J, the gap between germline ends came to 22 bases. Germline assignment: CDR1 KGHDR and CDR2 SFDVKD. The DNA of the CDR3 is TGTGCCACCAGTGACCCCGCGGGACACCATTCCCCGGAGACCCAGTACTTC. It specifies CATSDPAGHHSPETQYF.

This clonotype has just a few counts. CDR3 nucleotide sequence: TGTGCCAGCAGCATTTGGACTAGCGATGAGCAGTACTTC. This encodes CASSIWTSDEQYF. J is TRBJ2-7 and V is TRBV7-9; TRBD2 matches at 9 bases. The CDR3 is 13 residues long. Trimming took 5 bases from V and 7 from J; bases not matched to a gene: 6. The germline V gene encodes CDR1 SEHNR and CDR2 FQNEAQ (reference sequence).

The rearrangement links TRBV7-2 to TRBJ2-5; 7 nucleotides line up with TRBD1. Germline CDR1 and CDR2: SGHTA and FQGNSA. The CDR3 is 15 residues long. Trimming cost V 5 bases and J 5 bases; bases outside gene matches: 11. CDR3: CASSLTSGGGETQYF. Written as DNA, the CDR3 is TGTGCCAGCAGCCTAACCTCAGGGGGTGGGGAGACCCAGTACTTC.

The CDR3: CASSLGEGQGKPQHF. CDR3 DNA: TGTGCCAGCAGCTTGGGGGAGGGACAGGGGAAGCCCCAGCATTTT. V and J are TRBV5-8 and TRBJ1-5; 10 bases agree with TRBD1. J lost 8 bases, V lost 0 bases, and 5 bases had no gene match. Germline lookup yields CDR1 SGHTS and CDR2 YDEGEE. The CDR3 length is 15 residues.

This clonotype turned up a few times. The chain recombines TRBV7-2 with TRBJ2-7; no definite D call. The CDR3 runs to 13 residues. Trimming stripped 0 bases from V and 2 bases from J, with 5 bases between. CDR1 SGHTA and CDR2 FQGNSA come from the germline V gene. Written as DNA, the CDR3 is TGTGCCAGCAGCTTAGCCAGGACCTACGAGCAGTACTTC. Encoded protein: CASSLARTYEQYF.

This clonotype was seen a few times. The rearrangement links TRBV10-3 to TRBJ1-2; D is perhaps TRBD1 (6 bases). CDR3 size: 15 residues. Per germline, CDR1 ENHRY and CDR2 SYGVKD. V was pared by 2 bases and J by 3 bases, with 13 bases between. The CDR3 bases are TGTGCCATCAGTGAGCGGGGGGGCGCTGACTATGGCTACACCTTC. It yields the protein CAISERGGADYGYTF.